This T cell receptor beta chain was found in a study of blood T cell repertoires in COVID-19. Trimming pared 1 base from V and 6 bases from J, leaving 15 bases between. The CDR3 length is 16 residues. The V gene's germline CDR1 is KGHDR and CDR2 SFDVKD. How the authors handled the data: Using reference gene primer amplification, nucleated cell counts were estimated. The table came from immunoSEQ multiplex PCR; TCRdb's copy has only in-frame clones and leaves some out. V and J calls and clone size are copied from that table; D and trimming were computed from the DNA. This repertoire shows about 200,000 clones, 80% to 85% found once; its top ten account for around 7%. Clinical histories supplied by participants themselves formed the basis of cohort assignment. Recovered status in Cohort 3 required two negative PCRs, clearance, or symptom resolution.

The rearrangement joins TRBV24-1 to TRBJ2-1; the D gene is possibly TRBD1 (5 bases). The receptor's source is a man aged 35 to 55 who had recovered from COVID-19. Sequences were obtained from PBMCs or T cells enriched from blood (not recorded which). The CDR3 coding sequence is TGTGCCACCAGTGATTTATCGTCGGGCCAGGGCAATGAGCAGTTCTTC. Translating gives CATSDLSSGQGNEQFF.